The 10 T cell receptor beta chains given below trace back to one sample, sequenced in a study of OX40 agonist ivuxolimab in advanced cancers. Clones were sequenced by immunoSEQ multiplex PCR, and TCRdb holds only the in-frame ones, with some missing. The sample lists around 77,000 clones, under 80% occurring once. This specimen was CD4+ or CD8+ T cells sorted from blood, taken in a trial of the OX40 agonist ivuxolimab. These receptors originate from an adult with an advanced solid tumor such as melanoma, head and neck, liver or kidney cancer.

This clone was detected only once. The chain links TRBV7-2 to TRBJ2-7, with unresolved D. Germline V lookup: CDR1 SGHTA, CDR2 FQGNSA. The CDR3 consists of 15 residues. Trimming shortened V by 2 bases and J by 2 bases, and 13 bases separated the two germline ends. CDR3 nucleotide sequence: TGTGCCAGCAGCTTACAGGACGGCTGGACCTACGAGCAGTACTTC. Amino acid sequence: CASSLQDGWTYEQYF.

V and J are TRBV28 and TRBJ1-1; TRBD1 might be the D (6 bases). Germline lookup yields CDR1 MDHEN and CDR2 SYDVKM. The V and J ends lost 7 bases and 10 bases respectively, with 16 bases between them. The CDR3 length is 12 residues. DNA of the CDR3: TGTGCCAGCAAAGGGGGGCGCCTCGGAGCTTTCTTT. As protein: CASKGGRLGAFF.

This clone was observed many times. The gene calls are TRBV4-2 and TRBJ2-6; D unclear. Germline V CDR1 and CDR2: LGHNA, YNFKEQ. The CDR3 runs to 15 residues. Trimming left V 4 bases short and J 1 base short, with 8 bases between. DNA of the CDR3: TGTGCCAGCAGCCCTGATTCTTCTGGGGCCAACGTCCTGACTTTC. It yields the protein CASSPDSSGANVLTF.

The CDR3: CASSFQLIGGNTIYF. CDR3 sequence (DNA): TGTGCCAGCAGTTTTCAGCTCATCGGGGGAAACACCATATATTTT. The V and J genes are TRBV28 and TRBJ1-3; D uncertain. The V end lost 3 bases, the J end lost 4 bases, and 13 bases lay between the germline ends. The CDR3 loop spans 15 amino acids. Germline V lookup: CDR1 MDHEN, CDR2 SYDVKM.

The chain carries TRBV28 and TRBJ1-3, with 7 positions matching TRBD1. V gave up 5 bases and J gave up 6 bases; unmatched junction bases: 10. The CDR3 is 15 residues long. Germline V gene data show CDR1 as MDHEN and CDR2 as SYDVKM. DNA for the CDR3: TGTGCCAGCAGTGGAGACAGGGCCTGGGAAAACACCATATATTTT. Protein product: CASSGDRAWENTIYF.

This chain links TRBV11-2 with TRBJ2-7, with D unclear. Trimming took 4 bases from V and 0 from J, leaving 10 bases between them. The CDR3 is 14 amino acids. CDR1 and CDR2 from the germline V gene are SGHAT and FQNNGV. The CDR3 loop is CASSSDRVSYEQYF. The CDR3 bases are TGTGCCAGCAGCTCCGACCGGGTCTCCTACGAGCAGTACTTC.

The chain uses TRBV11-2 and TRBJ2-7; TRBD1 might be the D (5 bases). V lost 2 bases to trimming and J lost 1 base, with 9 bases between them. CDR1 SGHAT and CDR2 FQNNGV come from the germline V gene. The CDR3 sequence is 14 residues long. CDR3 sequence reads: CASSLNRPSYEQYF. DNA for the CDR3: TGTGCCAGCAGCTTAAACAGGCCATCCTACGAGCAGTACTTC.

V and J are TRBV7-6 and TRBJ2-1, with 8 bases lining up with TRBD2. This CDR3 has 13 amino acids. Germline CDR1 and CDR2: SGHVS and FNYEAQ. Germline trimming cut 4 bases from V and 6 bases from J; bases unmatched to any gene: 2. DNA for the CDR3: TGTGCCAGCAGCTCGGGGGGGCCCAATGAGCAGTTCTTC. Translation: CASSSGGPNEQFF. Full variable domain (rest looked up from reference TRBV7-6 and TRBJ2-1): GAGVSQSPRYKVTKRGQDVALRCDPISGHVSLYWYRQALGQGPEFLTYFNYEAQQDKSGLPNDRFSAERPEGSISTLTIQRTEQRDSAMYRCASSSGGPNEQFFGPGTRLTVL.

V gene TRBV4-1 combines with J gene TRBJ2-7, with a tentative D call TRBD2 (6 bases). This CDR3 region has 14 residues. V lost 5 bases to trimming and J lost 1 base, with 12 bases between them. The germline CDR1 and CDR2 sequences are MGHRA and YSYEKL. DNA for the CDR3: TGCGCCAGCAGCTACGCCGGGACTTCCTACGAGCAGTACTTC. Its translation: CASSYAGTSYEQYF.

CDR3 region: CASSPYSNQPQHF. CDR3 nucleotide sequence: TGTGCCAGCAGTCCTTATAGCAATCAGCCCCAGCATTTT. V and J are TRBV6-1 and TRBJ1-5; D uncertain. V was shortened by 5 bases and J by 0 bases, with 5 bases between the two germline ends. The germline CDR1 and CDR2 sequences are MNHNS and SASEGT. CDR3 size: 13 residues.